These 20 T cell receptor beta chains were all obtained from the same sample, sequenced in a study of PD-L1 blockade in urothelial cancer. Repertoires were generated with immunoSEQ multiplex PCR, while TCRdb's copy carries only in-frame clones and drops some. This sample has around 130,000 clones; approximately 84% occur once, and the top ten carry roughly 3.2%. Time point denoted: pretreatment peripheral blood. The sample in question was PBMCs, obtained around atezolizumab (anti-PD-L1) treatment. Source of these receptors: a man aged 45-65 years with urothelial cancer.

This chain links TRBV9 with TRBJ1-2; tentatively, D is TRBD1 (6 bases). This CDR3 is 13 amino acids long. V lost 6 bases, J lost 6 bases, and 15 bases lay in between. CDR1 and CDR2 (germline): SGDLS, YYNGEE. CDR3 DNA: TGTGCCAGCACCAGGGGTGGCTTAGATGGCTACACCTTC. This sequence encodes CASTRGGLDGYTF.

V gene TRBV19 combines with J gene TRBJ2-1, with TRBD2 identical over 8 bases. The junction had 3 bases not matched to a gene; V was cut back by 5 bases and J by 0 bases. The germline CDR1 and CDR2 sequences are LNHDA and SQIVND (reference sequence). The CDR3 has 15 amino acids. The CDR3 region has the DNA TGTGCCAGTAGTGGTAGCGGGAACTCCTACAATGAGCAGTTCTTC. Translation gives CASSGSGNSYNEQFF. Variable domain in full (rest from reference TRBV19 and TRBJ2-1): DGGITQSPKYLFRKEGQNVTLSCEQNLNHDAMYWYRQDPGQGLRLIYYSQIVNDFQKGDIAEGYSVSREKKESFPLTVTSAQKNPTAFYLCASSGSGNSYNEQFFGPGTRLTVL.

This chain joins TRBV30 and TRBJ2-1, with 7 bases fitting TRBD2. V lost 2 bases, J lost 4 bases, and 5 bases stayed unmatched. The length of the CDR3 is 14 residues. CDR1 and CDR2 from the germline V gene are GTSNPN and SVGIG (reference sequence). Written as DNA, the CDR3 is TGTGCCTGGAGTCGAGGAGCGGGGTACAATGAGCAGTTCTTC. Residues: CAWSRGAGYNEQFF.

V is TRBV5-8 and J is TRBJ2-5; D possibly corresponds to TRBD1 (5 bases). The V gene's germline CDR1 is SGHTS and CDR2 YDEGEE. This CDR3 has 14 amino acids. With 2 bases removed from V and 1 base from J, the gap between germline ends came to 9 bases. The DNA for the CDR3 is TGTGCCAGCAGCTTACAGGCTCTCCAAGAGACCCAGTACTTC. Protein: CASSLQALQETQYF.

The CDR3 protein is CASSLTSASYEQYF. For the CDR3, the DNA is TGTGCCAGCAGCTTAACTAGCGCGTCCTACGAGCAGTACTTC. The rearrangement joins TRBV7-9 to TRBJ2-7; TRBD2 matches 7 bases. CDR1 and CDR2 from the germline V gene are SEHNR and FQNEAQ (reference sequence). Trimming removed 2 bases from V and 1 base from J; junction bases left unmatched: 2. The CDR3 runs to 14 residues.

The V and J genes are TRBV19 and TRBJ2-7, with a tentative D call TRBD2 (7 bases). Trimming shortened V by 5 bases and J by 0 bases, and 17 bases separated the two germline ends. This CDR3 region has 16 residues. Germline assignment: CDR1 LNHDA and CDR2 SQIVND (reference sequence). Here the CDR3 reads CASSPWGGRSSYEQYF. Written as DNA, the CDR3 is TGTGCCAGTAGTCCGTGGGGGGGCAGGAGCTCCTACGAGCAGTACTTC.

The chain couples TRBV7-9 to TRBJ2-7; no firm D call. The CDR3 spans 14 residues. Germline-derived CDR1 and CDR2 are SEHNR and FQNEAQ (reference sequence). Trimming removed 6 bases from V and 2 bases from J, with 14 bases in between. As DNA, the CDR3 is TGTGCCAGCAGTCTAGTAGACGGAACCTACGAGCAGTACTTC. This translates into CASSLVDGTYEQYF.

V gene TRBV19 combines with J gene TRBJ1-3; D is unresolved. The V gene lost 6 bases and the J gene lost 0 bases, with 12 bases spanning the gap. Per the germline V gene, CDR1 is LNHDA and CDR2 is SQIVND (reference sequence). The CDR3 totals 15 residues. The CDR3 DNA reads as TGTGCCAGTAGCCTCGACAATTACTCTGGAAACACCATATATTTT. Translating it yields CASSLDNYSGNTIYF.

The CDR3 region has the DNA TGTGCCAGCAGCAAATCCAATAGCGGGAGACTCGACTACGAGCAGTACTTC. Protein: CASSKSNSGRLDYEQYF. The V and J genes are TRBV21-1 and TRBJ2-7; no DNA check was done on the table's D call, TRBD2. TRBV21-1 is classified as a pseudogene. The CDR3 loop spans 17 amino acids.

The DNA for the CDR3 is TGTGCCAGCAGCTTAGCGGTTGGTCGAGGGCTAGCGGGAGCGCTCGGGGAGCTGTTTTTT. Amino acids: CASSLAVGRGLAGALGELFF. This sequence joins TRBV7-2 and TRBJ2-2; 10 nucleotides line up with TRBD2. Per germline, CDR1 SGHTA and CDR2 FQGNSA. J gave up 7 bases and V 0 bases, and 17 bases lay outside the gene matches. This CDR3 has 20 amino acids.

This chain connects TRBV7-3 to TRBJ1-4, with a tentative D call TRBD1 (5 bases). The germline V gene has CDR1 SGHTA and CDR2 FQGTGA. This CDR3 region has 13 residues. V lost 4 bases and J 7 bases, leaving 10 bases between the germline ends. CDR3: CASSSGNGEKLFF. CDR3 nucleotide sequence: TGTGCCAGCAGCTCAGGGAACGGTGAAAAACTGTTTTTT.

This chain links TRBV10-3 with TRBJ2-5, with a weak D call TRBD1 (5 bases). Germline CDR1 ENHRY, CDR2 SYGVKD. The CDR3 runs 15 residues. The V gene lost 1 base and the J gene lost 1 base, with 10 bases spanning the gap. The CDR3 nucleotides are TGTGCCATCAGTGAGTTGATGGGGCCCCAAGAGACCCAGTACTTC. This translates into CAISELMGPQETQYF.

V and J are TRBV10-2 and TRBJ2-1, with TRBD1 as a possible D gene (6 bases). The CDR3 is made up of 12 amino acids. In germline, CDR1 is WSHSY, CDR2 SAAADI. V lost 6 bases and J 10 bases, leaving 13 bases between the germline ends. CDR3 DNA sequence: TGCGCCAGCAGGACAGGTGAGGGGGAGCAGTTCTTC. This gives the protein CASRTGEGEQFF.

The CDR3 sequence is CASIPYQGLGTEAFF. CDR3 coding DNA: TGTGCCAGCATCCCTTACCAGGGGCTGGGTACTGAAGCTTTCTTT. This sequence joins TRBV6-5 and TRBJ1-1; a possible D gene is TRBD1 (6 bases). Between the trimmed V and J ends, which lost 7 bases and 5 bases, there was a span of 20 bases. CDR3 size: 15 residues. Germline values: CDR1 MNHEY, CDR2 SVGAGI.

The gene calls are TRBV19 and TRBJ1-2, with 8 bases aligning to TRBD1. V lost 6 bases to trimming and J lost 0 bases; unmatched junction nucleotides: 6. The CDR3 length is 15 residues. Per the germline V gene, CDR1 is LNHDA and CDR2 is SQIVND (reference sequence). The CDR3 here is CASSLDRATNYGYTF. The CDR3 DNA sequence: TGTGCCAGTAGCCTGGACAGGGCCACTAACTATGGCTACACCTTC. The whole variable domain, remainder taken from reference TRBV19 and TRBJ1-2, is DGGITQSPKYLFRKEGQNVTLSCEQNLNHDAMYWYRQDPGQGLRLIYYSQIVNDFQKGDIAEGYSVSREKKESFPLTVTSAQKNPTAFYLCASSLDRATNYGYTFGSGTRLTVV.

The chain has TRBV5-4 and TRBJ2-7; 12 positions match TRBD2. Germline loops: CDR1 SGHNT, CDR2 YYREEE (reference sequence). Unmatched junction bases numbered 4, after V lost 4 bases and J lost 2 bases. The CDR3 has 15 residues. CDR3 sequence: CASSLSSGRAYEQYF. CDR3 in DNA: TGTGCCAGCAGCCTATCTAGCGGGAGGGCCTACGAGCAGTACTTC.

The chain employs TRBV5-1 and TRBJ2-1; 16 bases align to TRBD2. The CDR3 runs to 20 residues. Germline V gene sequence: CDR1 SGHRS, CDR2 YFSETQ. J was trimmed by 3 bases and V by 7 bases; bases with no gene match: 16. CDR3 residues: CASGRSGTSGRASSYNEQFF. CDR3 DNA sequence: TGCGCCAGCGGGCGTTCCGGGACTAGCGGGAGGGCCAGTAGCTACAATGAGCAGTTCTTC.

This sequence joins TRBV15 and TRBJ1-1, with TRBD1 identical over 8 bases. Germline V gene lookup returns CDR1 LNHNV and CDR2 YYDKDF (reference sequence). The CDR3 has 17 residues. Unmatched junction bases numbered 15, after V lost 4 bases and J lost 5 bases. DNA of the CDR3: TGTGCCACCAGCAACAAGAGGGGCAGGGGGCTCGAGACTGAAGCTTTCTTT. Its translation is CATSNKRGRGLETEAFF. Supplemented by reference TRBV15 and TRBJ1-1, the full variable domain reads DAMVIQNPRYQVTQFGKPVTLSCSQTLNHNVMYWYQQKSSQAPKLLFHYYDKDFNNEADTPDNFQSRRPNTSFCFLDIRSPGLGDTAMYLCATSNKRGRGLETEAFFGQGTRLTVV.

This chain joins TRBV4-1 and TRBJ1-5; 8 bases agree with TRBD1. The CDR3 contains 16 residues. With 0 bases clipped from V and 5 bases from J, the junction kept 6 bases outside the gene matches. CDR1 and CDR2 (germline): MGHRA, YSYEKL. CDR3: CASSQDHRGCDQPQHF. The CDR3 nucleotides are TGCGCCAGCAGCCAAGACCACAGGGGGTGCGATCAGCCCCAGCATTTT.

The V call is TRBV15, the J call TRBJ2-1; a weak D match, TRBD2 (5 bases). V lost 8 bases and J lost 10, with 27 bases in between. CDR1 is LNHNV and CDR2 is YYDKDF in the germline V gene (reference sequence). The CDR3 extends over 16 amino acids. This CDR3 reads CATGEGNSAGLGEQFF. For the CDR3, the DNA is TGTGCCACCGGGGAAGGGAACTCCGCGGGCCTTGGGGAGCAGTTCTTC. The variable domain in full, with the rest retrieved from reference TRBV15 and TRBJ2-1, is DAMVIQNPRYQVTQFGKPVTLSCSQTLNHNVMYWYQQKSSQAPKLLFHYYDKDFNNEADTPDNFQSRRPNTSFCFLDIRSPGLGDTAMYLCATGEGNSAGLGEQFFGPGTRLTVL.